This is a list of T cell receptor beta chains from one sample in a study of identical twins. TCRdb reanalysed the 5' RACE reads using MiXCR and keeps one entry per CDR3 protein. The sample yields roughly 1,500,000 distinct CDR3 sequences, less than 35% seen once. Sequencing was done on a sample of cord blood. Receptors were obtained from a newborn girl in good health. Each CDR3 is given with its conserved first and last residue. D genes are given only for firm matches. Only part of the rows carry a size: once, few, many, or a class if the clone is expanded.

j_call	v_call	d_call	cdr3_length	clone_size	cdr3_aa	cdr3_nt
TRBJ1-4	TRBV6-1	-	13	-	CASSYRTDEKLFF	TGTGCCAGCAGCTACAGGACAGATGAAAAACTGTTTTTT
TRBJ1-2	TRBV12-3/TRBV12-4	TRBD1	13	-	CASRGQGAGGYTF	TGTGCCAGCAGGGGACAGGGGGCGGGTGGCTACACCTTC
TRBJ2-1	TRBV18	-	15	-	CASSPPTRVPTKQFF	TGTGCCAGCTCACCGCCGACTAGAGTTCCCACGAAGCAGTTCTTC
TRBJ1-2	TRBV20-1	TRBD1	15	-	CSARDIARTGVGYTF	TGCAGTGCTAGAGATATCGCCCGGACAGGGGTTGGCTACACCTTC
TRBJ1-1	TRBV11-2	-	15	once	CASSLGTGGSTEAFF	TGTGCCAGCAGCTTAGGGACCGGGGGGAGCACTGAAGCTTTCTTT
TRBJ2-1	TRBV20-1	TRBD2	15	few	CSALVGGGSYNEQFF	TGCAGTGCCCTCGTGGGCGGGGGCTCCTACAATGAGCAGTTCTTC
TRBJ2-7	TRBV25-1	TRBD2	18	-	CASSESPESSGRANEQYF	TGTGCCAGCAGTGAATCCCCCGAATCTAGCGGGAGGGCCAATGAGCAGTACTTC
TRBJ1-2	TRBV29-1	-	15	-	CSVESRQRTNYGYTF	TGCAGCGTTGAATCGAGACAGAGGACTAACTATGGCTACACCTTC
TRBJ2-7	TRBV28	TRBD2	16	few	CASSLPQSGRVHEQYF	TGTGCCAGCAGTTTACCCCAAAGCGGGAGGGTCCACGAGCAGTACTTC
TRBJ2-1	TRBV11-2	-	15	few	CASRHVRGRYNEQFF	TGTGCCAGCAGGCACGTGCGGGGGCGCTACAATGAGCAGTTCTTC
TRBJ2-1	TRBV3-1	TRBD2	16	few	CASSSFSGGPYNEQFF	TGTGCCAGCAGTTCCTTTAGCGGGGGGCCCTACAATGAGCAGTTCTTC
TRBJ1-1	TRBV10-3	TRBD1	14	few	CAIRDRGLGTEAFF	TGTGCCATCAGGGACAGGGGTTTGGGCACTGAAGCTTTCTTT
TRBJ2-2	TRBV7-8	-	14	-	CASRPAEGTGELFF	TGTGCCAGCAGGCCAGCGGAGGGCACCGGGGAGCTGTTTTTT
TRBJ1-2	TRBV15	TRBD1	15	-	CATSRDRVNGYGYTF	TGTGCCACCAGCAGGGACAGGGTGAATGGCTATGGCTACACCTTC
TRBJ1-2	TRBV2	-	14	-	CASSEATMGGGYTF	TGTGCCAGCAGTGAAGCGACTATGGGTGGTGGCTACACCTTC
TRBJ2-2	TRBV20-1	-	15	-	CSARSGASVTGELFF	TGCAGTGCTAGGAGTGGGGCTTCGGTCACCGGGGAGCTGTTTTTT
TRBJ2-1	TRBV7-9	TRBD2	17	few	CASSLRSSGISYNEQFF	TGTGCCAGCAGCTTAAGATCTAGCGGGATCTCCTACAATGAGCAGTTCTTC
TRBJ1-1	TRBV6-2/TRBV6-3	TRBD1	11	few	CASSYRGQAFF	TGTGCCAGCAGTTACAGGGGGCAAGCTTTCTTT
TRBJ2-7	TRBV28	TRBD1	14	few	CASSHRQGRNEQYF	TGTGCCAGCAGCCACAGACAGGGGAGAAACGAGCAGTACTTC
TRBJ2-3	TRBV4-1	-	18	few	CASSPIRLGSGTTDTQYF	TGCGCCAGCAGCCCGATCCGACTAGGTTCAGGTACCACAGATACGCAGTATTTT
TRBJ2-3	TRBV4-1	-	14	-	CASSQERSSDTQYF	TGCGCCAGCAGCCAAGAACGTAGCTCAGATACGCAGTATTTT
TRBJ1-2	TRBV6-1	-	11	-	CASPGYYGYTF	TGTGCCAGCCCAGGGTACTATGGCTACACCTTC
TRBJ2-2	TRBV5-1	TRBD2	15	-	CASRFGTSKPGELFF	TGCGCCAGCAGATTCGGGACTAGCAAACCCGGGGAGCTGTTTTTT
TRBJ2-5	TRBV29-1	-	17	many	CSVGSPAKDPYQETQYF	TGCAGCGTTGGAAGCCCCGCGAAGGACCCGTACCAAGAGACCCAGTACTTC
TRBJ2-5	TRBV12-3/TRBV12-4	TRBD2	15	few	CASSLAGPSGKTQYF	TGTGCCAGCAGTTTAGCAGGCCCTAGCGGGAAGACCCAGTACTTC
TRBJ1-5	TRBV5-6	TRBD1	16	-	CAGSPEDRGGNQPQHF	TGTGCCGGCAGCCCCGAGGACAGGGGAGGAAATCAGCCCCAGCATTTT
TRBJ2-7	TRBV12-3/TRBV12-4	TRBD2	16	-	CASSLGLAGGIYEQYF	TGTGCCAGCAGTCTGGGACTAGCGGGAGGAATATACGAGCAGTACTTC
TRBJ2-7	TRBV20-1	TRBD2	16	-	CSARDPVASGYNEQYF	TGCAGTGCTAGAGATCCAGTCGCTAGCGGATACAATGAGCAGTACTTC
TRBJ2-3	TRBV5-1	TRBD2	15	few	CASSPRTRNSDTQYF	TGCGCCAGCAGCCCCCGGACTAGAAATTCAGATACGCAGTATTTT
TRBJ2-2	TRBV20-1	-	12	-	CSARSGTGELFF	TGCAGTGCTAGATCGGGAACCGGGGAGCTGTTTTTT
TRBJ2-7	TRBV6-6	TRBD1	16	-	CASSDTGTGFPNEQYF	TGTGCCAGCAGTGATACCGGGACAGGGTTTCCCAACGAGCAGTACTTC
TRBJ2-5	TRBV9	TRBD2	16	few	CASSVTSGGGQETQYF	TGTGCCAGCAGCGTCACTAGCGGGGGTGGTCAAGAGACCCAGTACTTC
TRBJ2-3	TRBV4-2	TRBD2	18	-	CASSPGGTSGSSTDTQYF	TGTGCCAGCAGCCCGGGGGGGACTAGCGGTTCTAGCACAGATACGCAGTATTTT
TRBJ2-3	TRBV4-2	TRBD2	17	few	CASSQVASGRAGDTQYF	TGTGCCAGCAGCCAAGTCGCTAGCGGGAGGGCAGGGGATACGCAGTATTTT
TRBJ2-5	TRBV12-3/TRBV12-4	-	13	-	CASTKTPTGTQYF	TGTGCCAGCACCAAGACCCCGACGGGGACCCAGTACTTC
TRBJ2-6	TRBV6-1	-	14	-	CASRLRSGANVLTF	TGTGCCAGCAGGCTTCGCTCTGGGGCCAACGTCCTGACTTTC